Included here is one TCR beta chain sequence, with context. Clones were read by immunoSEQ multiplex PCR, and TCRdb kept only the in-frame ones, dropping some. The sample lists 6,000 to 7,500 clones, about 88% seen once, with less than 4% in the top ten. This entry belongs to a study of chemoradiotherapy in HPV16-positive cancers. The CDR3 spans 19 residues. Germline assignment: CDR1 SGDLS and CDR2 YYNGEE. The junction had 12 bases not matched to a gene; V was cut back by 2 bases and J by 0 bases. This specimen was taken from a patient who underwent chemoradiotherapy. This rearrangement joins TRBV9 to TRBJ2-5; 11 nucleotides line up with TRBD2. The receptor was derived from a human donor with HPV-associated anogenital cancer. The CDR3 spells CASSVSPHSSGGNQETQYF. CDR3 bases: TGTGCCAGCAGCGTCTCCCCCCACTCTAGCGGGGGGAACCAAGAGACCCAGTACTTC.